This T cell receptor (beta chain) was sequenced in a study of read filtering for tumor transcriptome and immune sequencing. About the research overall: R-ISS stage counts were eight or nine for I, 15 to 20 for II, 7 for III. TCR-mapped reads were about 4 to 11 million with IR-seq versus roughly 75 to 1,400 with RNA-seq.

From germline, CDR1 is MNHEY and CDR2 SMNVEV (reference sequence). CDR3 length: 14 residues. The V gene lost 6 bases and the J gene lost 0 bases, with 12 bases spanning the gap. This library used around 0.4 ug RNA and molecular barcoded adaptors spanning alpha/delta and beta/gamma chains. TCRdb used MiXCR to reprocess the reads, holding one entry per CDR3 protein. The sample contains approximately 38,000 distinct CDR3 sequences, roughly an eighth of which appear only once. The clonotype comes from a donor aged 40 or older with multiple myeloma. The sample consisted of a population of CD138-negative cells sorted from bone marrow. The chain is built from TRBV27 and TRBJ2-7; maybe TRBD2 (5 bases). The CDR3 spells CASRKTRSSYEQYF. CDR3 DNA: TGTGCCAGCAGAAAAACTAGGAGCTCCTACGAGCAGTACTTC.